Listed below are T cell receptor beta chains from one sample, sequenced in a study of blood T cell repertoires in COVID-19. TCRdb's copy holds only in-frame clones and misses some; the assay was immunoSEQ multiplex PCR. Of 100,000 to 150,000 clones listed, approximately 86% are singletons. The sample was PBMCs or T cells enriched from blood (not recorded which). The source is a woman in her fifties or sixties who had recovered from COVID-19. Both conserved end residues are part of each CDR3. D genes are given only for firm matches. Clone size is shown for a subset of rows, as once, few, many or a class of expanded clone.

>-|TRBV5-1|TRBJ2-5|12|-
CASSVSQETQYF
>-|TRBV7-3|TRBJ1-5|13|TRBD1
CASSQGANEPQHF
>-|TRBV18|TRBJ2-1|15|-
CASSPPSGTYNEQFF
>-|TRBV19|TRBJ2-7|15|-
CASSGAEGGSYEQYF
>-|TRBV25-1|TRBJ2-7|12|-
CASRSSAYEQYF
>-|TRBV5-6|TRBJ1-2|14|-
CASSLGGRNYGYTF
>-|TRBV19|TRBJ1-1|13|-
CASGQSQNTEAFF
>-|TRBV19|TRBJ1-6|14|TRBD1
CASSPTGGASPLHF
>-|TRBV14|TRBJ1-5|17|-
CASSQEMSGLQNQPQHF
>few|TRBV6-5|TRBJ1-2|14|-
CASVHRGEDYGYTF
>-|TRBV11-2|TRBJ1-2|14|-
CASSPTGNNYGYTF
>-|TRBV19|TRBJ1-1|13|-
CAARTVGNTEAFF
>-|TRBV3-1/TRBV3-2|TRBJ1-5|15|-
CASSQRGIEDQPQHF
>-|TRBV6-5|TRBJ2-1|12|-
CASSPGHNEQFF
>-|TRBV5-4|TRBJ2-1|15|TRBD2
CASSLFGGAYNEQFF
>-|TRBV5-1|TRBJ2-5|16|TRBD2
CASSPTSGGYQETQYF
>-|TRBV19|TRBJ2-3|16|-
CASSISRGLGTDTQYF
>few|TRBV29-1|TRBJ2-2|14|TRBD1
CSVARDSSTGELFF
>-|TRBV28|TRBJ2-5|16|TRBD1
CASHTPDTGDQETQYF
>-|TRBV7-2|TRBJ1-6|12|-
CASSLEAGPLHF
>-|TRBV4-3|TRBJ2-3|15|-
CASSQDYRSTDTQYF
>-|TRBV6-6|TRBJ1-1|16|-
CASSYDGVGEGTEAFF
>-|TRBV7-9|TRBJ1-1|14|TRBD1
CASPPGQGDTEAFF
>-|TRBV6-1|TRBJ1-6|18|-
CASSDRGRGPLDNSPLHF
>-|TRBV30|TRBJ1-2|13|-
CAWSDHSGKGYTF
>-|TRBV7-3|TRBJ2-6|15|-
CASSPGGRGANVLTF
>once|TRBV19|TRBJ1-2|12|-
CASKGGEYGYTF
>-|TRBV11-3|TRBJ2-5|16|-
CASSLEAYRVGETQYF
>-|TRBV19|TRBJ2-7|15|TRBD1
CASSIISGQVYEQYF
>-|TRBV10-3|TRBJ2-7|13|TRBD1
CAISESDRGEQYF
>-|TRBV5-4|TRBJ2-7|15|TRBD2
CASSSRVAGGPEQYF